This T cell receptor beta chain was documented in a study of T cells after yellow fever vaccination. General observations from the study: Peak timing came faster in the weaker secondary response, day 5 versus 15. Booster samples showed a return of most primary-vaccination clones (roughly 96% CD4, 88% CD8). Only a small proportion of the clonotypes turned up in both the CD4 and the CD8 compartments, likely arising from convergent recombination.

Production of TCR cDNA was by 5'RACE template switching, which also added a universal primer site and UMIs. TCRdb called the 5' RACE reads again in MiXCR, with one record for every CDR3 protein. The data contain approximately 550,000 distinct CDR3 sequences, about a fifth of them singletons. This clonotype was seen many times. No antigen is known for it. Trimming left V 0 bases short and J 8 bases short, with 33 bases between. CDR1 and CDR2 from the germline V gene are SGHTA and FQGTGA. This CDR3 region has 21 residues. The source of this sequence is a man younger than 45 who received the YFV17D yellow fever vaccine. The chain employs TRBV7-3 and TRBJ2-3, with D possibly being TRBD1 (6 bases). The sequencing used PBMCs, collected 15 days after the yellow fever booster vaccination. For the CDR3, the DNA is TGTGCCAGCAGCTTAACGAGTCGGGACACGGGGAGCCCCTCTTTCTTGACTACGCAGTATTTT. Its protein product is CASSLTSRDTGSPSFLTTQYF.